This note documents a single TCR beta chain sequence. Its cognate antigen has yet to be identified. Within one base of it there is no much larger clone, and no base qualities were kept. Participants in the prospective study were enrolled through a virtual design, were aged roughly 18 to 95 years, and lived in fewer than 30 United States geographic areas. In the prospective study, participants were assigned to cohorts based on the clinical history participants reported in a screening survey and a study questionnaire. Recovered participants in ImmuneRACE Cohort 3 were defined by two consecutive negative NP/OP PCR tests, clearance by a healthcare professional, or resolution of symptoms. Mobile phlebotomists in the prospective study collected whole blood, serum and a nasopharyngeal or oropharyngeal swab from every participant. Additional blood draws and questionnaires over an approximately 2-month period could optionally be provided by prospective study participants. Before DNA extraction, prospective study blood samples were shipped either frozen or at room temperature.

Germline trimming: 2 bases from V, 5 bases from J; junction bases outside gene matches: 7. The germline V gene (reference sequence) provides CDR1 LNHDA and CDR2 SQIVND. CDR3 length: 17 amino acids, cysteine to phenylalanine. Only the CDR3 part of the read is kept: 51 bases, read in frame from the first base. TCRbeta CDR3 regions were amplified from genomic DNA using the immunoSEQ Assay, a bias-controlled multiplex PCR. Concerning the study's data processing: The number of nucleated cells in each sample was estimated by amplification of reference gene primers within the assay. Sequence reads were collapsed and filtered to measure the absolute abundance of every unique TCRbeta CDR3 rearrangement. For each sample, productive Simpson clonality was calculated as the square root of Simpson's diversity index over productive rearrangements. TCRdb's version of the immuneACCESS table is confined to in-frame rearrangements and falls short of the full clone set. An unresolved V gene accounts for under half of the shortfall where checked; the remainder is of unknown origin. That table is the source of V, J and clone size, and D and trimming were worked out from the DNA. The sample table holds around 300,000 clones, of which 88% were seen once. The biggest ten clones account for more than 5% of the sample.

This sample was included in a study of blood T cell repertoires in COVID-19 (dated by TCRdb to 2018 to 2020). The study in broad terms: Samples from collaborators originated in the United States, Italy and Spain and spanned both the acute and convalescent phases of COVID-19. The repertoires were released in a freely available public database intended as a resource for research on the immune response to SARS-CoV-2. The dataset comprised deeply sampled blood TCRbeta repertoires from subjects exposed to, actively infected with, or recovered from COVID-19. The samples were drawn from the first 160 participants of the ongoing ImmuneRACE study and from 1,254 subjects provided by 6 global collaborators. Nearly every sample came with metadata listing a de-identified subject ID, COVID-19 status, age in years and sex. Where available, HLA class I and class II types were taken from metadata supplied by the sample provider and were not determined by assay-based typing. The prospective study material was composed of cDNA or gDNA derived from T cells, B-cell-depleted T cells, or PBMCs. Overall study results and their limits: How much clinical and demographic metadata was included differed by source and by participant, and the metadata was provided uncurated.

The V gene is TRBV19 and the J gene is TRBJ2-1, with 12 bases aligning to TRBD2. This receptor was obtained from a man aged 25 to 45 who had recovered from COVID-19. Sequences were obtained from PBMCs or T cells enriched from blood (not recorded which). The nucleotide sequence is given as TGTGCCAGTAGTATAATGACTAGCGGGGGTCCAAACAATGAGCAGTTCTTC. It codes for CASSIMTSGGPNNEQFF.